Included here is one T cell receptor (beta chain) sequence, with context. The data were obtained in a study of blood T cell repertoires in COVID-19. Across the whole study: Specimens from acute and convalescent COVID-19 originated in the United States, Italy and Spain.

In germline, CDR1 is MNHEY, CDR2 SVGAGI. The CDR3 has 13 residues. Trimming took off 7 bases at V and 2 bases at J, with 11 bases between the two ends. Clones were read by immunoSEQ multiplex PCR, and TCRdb kept only the in-frame ones, dropping some. The table records around 250,000 clones, about 89% of them present only once. Sequencing input: peripheral blood. This clonotype originated in a woman aged 60-70 years who had recovered from COVID-19. The rearrangement joins TRBV6-5 to TRBJ1-2, with D unresolved. The CDR3 bases are TGTGCCAGCATGGAGCGGAACAACTATGGCTACACCTTC. Translated: CASMERNNYGYTF.